The T cell receptor (beta chain) under discussion was sequenced for a study of cytomegalovirus exposure and HLA in healthy donors. Produced via immunoSEQ multiplex PCR; TCRdb's table is partial and in-frame only. The sample contains about 170,000 clones, 85% to 90% of which appear only once. Concerning this clone: A read error may produce the germline difference seen at one junction end.

CDR1 and CDR2 (germline): SSHAT, FNYEAQ (reference sequence). The CDR3 sequence is 15 residues long. Sequenced input: PBMCs. The V call is TRBV7-7, the J call TRBJ2-3; 9 bases fit TRBD1. The receptor was isolated from a young man in good health and CMV-seropositive. CDR3 nucleotide sequence: TGTGCTAGCAGCTTCGGGACAGGGAGCACAGATACGCAGTATTTT. This sequence encodes CASSFGTGSTDTQYF.